Sequencing of this T cell receptor beta chain was carried out in a study of T cell responses to AZD1222 COVID-19 vaccine. Study conclusions and caveats: Regions 160-218 and 743-854 dominated among vaccine-associated CD4 TCRs spanning spike.

As for this clone: Its target is unknown.

Sequenced by immunoSEQ multiplex PCR; TCRdb stores in-frame clones only, minus some. The sample has around 130,000 clones, 93% seen once. Sequenced here: peripheral blood, sampled on day 0 of AZD1222 vaccination. The source of this sequence is an adult in good health.

The CDR3 nucleotides read TGTGCCAGCAGCGAGACAGGGTCTGTTGGCTACACCTTC. It codes for CASSETGSVGYTF. The rearrangement links TRBV7-2 to TRBJ1-2; 7 nucleotides align to TRBD1. This CDR3 region has 13 residues. J lost 7 bases, V lost 5 bases, and 7 bases had no gene match. Germline V lookup: CDR1 SGHTA, CDR2 FQGNSA.